This T cell receptor (beta chain) was sequenced for a study of T cells in pancreatic ductal adenocarcinoma. The method was immunoSEQ multiplex PCR; TCRdb's version includes in-frame clones alone and lacks a portion of them. The sample records 16,000 or so clones, around nine tenths being singletons. Concerning this clone itself: Its specificity is unknown.

Surgery without prior neoadjuvant therapy was the treatment of the selected pancreatic ductal adenocarcinoma patients. Findings and caveats of the study: The resected cohort was biased toward the minority with early-stage disease. Compared with tumor, blood showed more total productive templates and roughly 8.1-fold more clonotypes. No significant tumor-blood clonality difference; means were about 0.1 and 0.07.

The ends were cut back, 4 bases at V and 0 bases at J, with 18 bases in the middle. This CDR3 region has 16 residues. From germline, CDR1 is GTSNPN and CDR2 SVGIG (reference sequence). The rearrangement links TRBV30 to TRBJ1-1; perhaps TRBD1 as D (5 bases). Source material: PBMCs. The TCR was taken from a human donor with pancreatic ductal adenocarcinoma. The CDR3 reads CAWIAPRGKMNTEAFF. The CDR3 DNA reads TGTGCCTGGATCGCCCCCCGGGGGAAGATGAACACTGAAGCTTTCTTT.